What follows are 23 T cell receptor beta chains derived from one specimen sequenced in a study of blood T cell repertoires in COVID-19. Using immunoSEQ multiplex PCR, the repertoire was profiled, and TCRdb retains in-frame clones only, with some absent. The repertoire holds roughly 300,000 clones, about nine tenths seen once, with 2.3% in the top ten. Sequenced material: PBMCs or T cells enriched from blood (not recorded which). The receptor set was obtained from a woman in her thirties or forties with acute COVID-19.

The chain has TRBV21-1 and TRBJ2-7; TRBD1 is the table's D call, not checked against the DNA. TRBV21-1 is recorded as a pseudogene. This CDR3 is built from 17 residues. CDR3 sequence reads: CASSTLMGGDRGYEQYF. The CDR3 region has the DNA TGTGCCAGCAGCACCCTCATGGGCGGGGACAGGGGCTACGAGCAGTACTTC.

Remarks on this clone: Other DNA sequences in this specimen translate into the identical CDR3. The chain combines TRBV5-1 with TRBJ1-5; 7 bases agree with TRBD1. After removal of 4 bases from V and 2 bases from J, the junction contained 3 bases not matched to a gene. This CDR3 is built from 14 residues. Per the germline V gene, CDR1 is SGHRS and CDR2 is YFSETQ. CDR3 amino acids: CASSRTGGNQPQHF. The CDR3 DNA reads TGCGCCAGCAGCAGGACAGGCGGCAATCAGCCCCAGCATTTT.

The CDR3, as DNA: TGTGCCAGCAGTGAAGGGCTACCGGGACAGTTCTACGAGCAGTACTTC. It yields the protein CASSEGLPGQFYEQYF. The V call is TRBV6-1, the J call TRBJ2-7; 7 bases are shared with TRBD1. This CDR3 region has 16 residues. The junction had 9 bases not matched to a gene; V was cut back by 1 base and J by 3 bases. Germline CDR1 is MNHNS and CDR2 is SASEGT.

This clone has a handful of counts. V is TRBV3-1 (or the pseudogene TRBV3-2) and J is TRBJ2-5; 8 nucleotides align to TRBD1. CDR3 length: 13 amino acids. The V gene's germline CDR1 is LGHDT and CDR2 YNNKEL (reference sequence). V shed 6 bases, J shed 3 bases, and the junction held 3 bases outside the gene matches. CDR3 region: CASSLQGEETQYF. DNA of the CDR3: TGTGCCAGCAGTCTACAGGGGGAAGAGACCCAGTACTTC.

Here the CDR3 reads CASSLLRRQGHQPQHF. Here the CDR3 DNA reads TGTGCCAGCAGTTTACTTAGAAGACAGGGGCATCAGCCCCAGCATTTT. The chain uses TRBV28 and TRBJ1-5; TRBD1 aligns across 8 bases. CDR3 size: 16 residues. Trimming at V came to 2 bases and at J to 5 bases, leaving 8 bases not matched to a gene. Looked up from germline, CDR1 is MDHEN and CDR2 is SYDVKM.

The rearrangement joins TRBV18 to TRBJ2-7; D uncertain. The CDR3 covers 12 residues. In germline, CDR1 is KGHSH, CDR2 LQKENI. V was clipped by 2 bases and J by 5 bases, with 7 bases between them. In DNA, the CDR3 is TGTGCCAGCTCACCAGTTCGCGACGAGCAGTACTTC. This gives the protein CASSPVRDEQYF.

V gene TRBV5-4 combines with J gene TRBJ2-2, with TRBD2 identical over 10 bases. V gave up 5 bases and J gave up 1 base; unmatched junction bases: 2. CDR1 SGHNT and CDR2 YYREEE come from the germline V gene (reference sequence). The CDR3 is made up of 15 amino acids. The CDR3 DNA sequence: TGTGCCAGCAGGGTAGCGGGGGGGAACACCGGGGAGCTGTTTTTT. The encoded protein is CASRVAGGNTGELFF.

The chain combines TRBV30 with TRBJ1-4, with 7 bases matching TRBD1. Trimming removed 4 bases from V and 10 bases from J; junction bases left unmatched: 9. This CDR3 region has 13 residues. Germline CDR1 is GTSNPN and CDR2 is SVGIG (reference sequence). CDR3: CAWMLTGSGKLFF. In nucleotides, the CDR3 is TGTGCCTGGATGCTGACAGGGAGCGGAAAACTGTTTTTT.

V and J are TRBV15 and TRBJ2-5, with D perhaps matching TRBD1 (6 bases). CDR1 LNHNV and CDR2 YYDKDF come from the germline V gene (reference sequence). With 5 bases removed from V and 0 bases from J, the gap between germline ends came to 10 bases. CDR3 length: 14 amino acids. The CDR3 DNA is TGTGCCACCAGCGGTACAGGGTACCAAGAGACCCAGTACTTC. Protein sequence: CATSGTGYQETQYF.

The chain links TRBV19 to TRBJ2-1; TRBD2 agrees at 11 bases. J gave up 0 bases and V 1 base, and 14 bases lay outside the gene matches. Germline V lookup: CDR1 LNHDA, CDR2 SQIVND (reference sequence). This CDR3 is 21 amino acids long. DNA for the CDR3: TGTGCCAGTAGTATAGCCCCAGGGCTAGCGGGGGGACCGCACTCCTACAATGAGCAGTTCTTC. This gives the protein CASSIAPGLAGGPHSYNEQFF.

The chain links TRBV7-2 to TRBJ2-3; perhaps TRBD1 as D (6 bases). The CDR3 contains 16 residues. V was trimmed by 0 bases and J by 0 bases, leaving 10 bases between them. Germline CDR1 reads SGHTA; CDR2 reads FQGNSA. CDR3 sequence (DNA): TGTGCCAGCAGCTTAGCGCGGACAGTAAGCACAGATACGCAGTATTTT. Translated: CASSLARTVSTDTQYF.

The chain has TRBV21-1 and TRBJ1-5; the table's D call TRBD1 went unverified against the DNA. TRBV21-1 constitutes a pseudogene. The CDR3 spans 18 residues. The CDR3 DNA reads TGTGCCAGGACGACCAATAACAGGGCGCACTTTCGCAATCAGCCCCAGCATTTT. As protein: CARTTNNRAHFRNQPQHF.

The chain combines TRBV9 with TRBJ1-3, with 7 bases matching TRBD1. Germline-derived CDR1 and CDR2 are SGDLS and YYNGEE. V gave up 2 bases and J gave up 9 bases; unmatched junction bases: 11. The CDR3 contains 15 residues. The CDR3 bases are TGTGCCAGCAGCGTGACTGGGACAGTCCTCTCCACCATATATTTT. Translating it yields CASSVTGTVLSTIYF.

J is TRBJ1-1 and V is TRBV19; D might be TRBD1 (5 bases). V lost 5 bases to trimming and J lost 4 bases, with 20 bases between them. Germline CDR1 is LNHDA and CDR2 is SQIVND (reference sequence). This CDR3 is 16 amino acids long. The DNA for the CDR3 is TGTGCCAGTAGTCCTAGAGGCAGCAGGGCTGGCACTGAAGCTTTCTTT. This codes for CASSPRGSRAGTEAFF.

The rearrangement joins TRBV7-3 to TRBJ2-3; D is possibly TRBD1 (6 bases). Trimming left V 5 bases short and J 0 bases short, with 9 bases between. Germline values: CDR1 SGHTA, CDR2 FQGTGA. The CDR3 extends over 14 amino acids. CDR3 sequence reads: CASSPGQSTDTQYF. Written as DNA, the CDR3 is TGTGCCAGCAGCCCCGGACAGAGCACAGATACGCAGTATTTT. Full variable domain (rest looked up from reference TRBV7-3 and TRBJ2-3): GAGVSQTPSNKVTEKGKYVELRCDPISGHTALYWYRQSLGQGPEFLIYFQGTGAADDSGLPNDRFFAVRPEGSVSTLKIQRTERGDSAVYLCASSPGQSTDTQYFGPGTRLTVL.

A few counts support this clone. The chain joins TRBV18 to TRBJ2-1, with TRBD1 matching 8 bases. This CDR3 contains 15 residues. V shed 2 bases and J 2 bases; nucleotides not matched to a gene: 2. Per germline, CDR1 KGHSH and CDR2 LQKENI. The CDR3 sequence is CASSPTGGPYNEQFF. The DNA of the CDR3 is TGTGCCAGCTCACCAACAGGGGGGCCCTACAATGAGCAGTTCTTC.

The chain carries TRBV14 and TRBJ1-2, with 10 nucleotides matching TRBD1. The CDR3 covers 17 residues. J gave up 5 bases and V 1 base, and 10 bases lay outside the gene matches. CDR1 is SGHDN, CDR2 FVKESK, per germline. The chain's CDR3 is CASSQVGTGVPGYGYTF. CDR3 in DNA: TGTGCCAGCAGCCAAGTGGGGACAGGGGTCCCTGGTTATGGCTACACCTTC. Looking up the rest from reference TRBV14 and TRBJ1-2 gives the full variable domain: EAGVTQFPSHSVIEKGQTVTLRCDPISGHDNLYWYRRVMGKEIKFLLHFVKESKQDESGMPNNRFLAERTGGTYSTLKVQPAELEDSGVYFCASSQVGTGVPGYGYTFGSGTRLTVV.

The chain recombines TRBV7-2 with TRBJ1-2; 9 positions match TRBD1. CDR3 size: 14 residues. V lost 3 bases and J lost 8; bases outside the gene matches: 7. The germline gives CDR1 SGHTA, CDR2 FQGNSA. The CDR3 sequence: CASSLGQGHEGYTF. In DNA, the CDR3 is TGTGCCAGCAGCTTGGGACAGGGACATGAGGGCTACACCTTC. Full variable domain (missing parts from reference TRBV7-2 and TRBJ1-2): GAGVSQSPSNKVTEKGKDVELRCDPISGHTALYWYRQSLGQGLEFLIYFQGNSAPDKSGLPSDRFSAERTGGSVSTLTIQRTQQEDSAVYLCASSLGQGHEGYTFGSGTRLTVV.

This chain links TRBV2 with TRBJ2-1, with 10 bases aligning to TRBD1. Unmatched junction bases numbered 13, after V lost 6 bases and J lost 8 bases. Germline CDR1 SNHLY, CDR2 FYNNEI. There are 16 residues in the CDR3. The CDR3 is CASSPTRDRGIDEQFF. Written as DNA, the CDR3 is TGTGCCAGCAGCCCCACCCGGGACAGGGGTATCGATGAGCAGTTCTTC. Using reference TRBV2 and TRBJ2-1 for the parts outside the CDR3, the full variable domain is EPEVTQTPSHQVTQMGQEVILRCVPISNHLYFYWYRQILGQKVEFLVSFYNNEISEKSEIFDDQFSVERPDGSNFTLKIRSTKLEDSAMYFCASSPTRDRGIDEQFFGPGTRLTVL.

This chain uses TRBV6-5 with TRBJ1-2, with TRBD1 identical over 8 bases. The CDR3 has 13 residues. V trimming: 2 bases; J trimming: 8 bases; junction bases outside the gene matches: 4. In germline, CDR1 is MNHEY, CDR2 SVGAGI. The CDR3 sequence: CASSYTPGGGYTF. DNA of the CDR3: TGTGCCAGCAGTTACACACCAGGGGGCGGCTACACCTTC.

V usage is TRBV2 and J usage is TRBJ2-6; 7 bases agree with TRBD1. Germline lookup yields CDR1 SNHLY and CDR2 FYNNEI. CDR3 size: 14 residues. Germline trimming cut 9 bases from V and 2 bases from J; bases unmatched to any gene: 4. The CDR3 reads CASSTGAGANVLTF. In DNA form, the CDR3 reads TGTGCCAGTTCTACAGGGGCTGGGGCCAACGTCCTGACTTTC.

V is TRBV19 and J is TRBJ1-3, with TRBD1 as a possible D gene (6 bases). There are 15 residues in the CDR3. Germline assignment: CDR1 LNHDA and CDR2 SQIVND (reference sequence). V was pared by 6 bases and J by 2 bases, with 14 bases between. CDR3: CASRFSGTPGNTIYF. The DNA for the CDR3 is TGTGCCAGTAGGTTTTCGGGGACACCTGGAAACACCATATATTTT.

The chain couples TRBV6-5 to TRBJ2-6, with a tentative D call TRBD1 (6 bases). The CDR3 runs to 14 residues. Germline lookup yields CDR1 MNHEY and CDR2 SVGAGI. V was trimmed by 6 bases and J by 2 bases, leaving 8 bases between them. The CDR3 DNA follows: TGTGCCAGCAGACAGGGTCCTGGGGCCAACGTCCTGACTTTC. It translates to CASRQGPGANVLTF.